This T cell receptor (beta chain) was sequenced for a study of blood T cell repertoires in COVID-19. On the study more broadly: Acute and convalescent COVID-19 specimens originated in the United States, Italy and Spain. The analysed material was cDNA or gDNA that came from T cells, B-cell-depleted T cells, or PBMCs.

The germline gives CDR1 SEHNR, CDR2 FQNEAQ (reference sequence). This CDR3 spans 15 amino acids. V was clipped by 0 bases and J by 11 bases; unmatched bases: 6. Per the study methods: Nucleated cell counts were estimated from reference gene primer amplification. Sequencing used immunoSEQ multiplex PCR; TCRdb keeps in-frame clones, though not all of them. That table furnishes V, J and clone size, whereas the DNA furnished D and trimming. The sample shows hundreds of thousands of clones, roughly 85% of them seen only once. The V gene is TRBV7-9, the J gene TRBJ1-6; 8 bases fit TRBD1. This clonotype was obtained from a middle-aged woman with active or convalescent COVID-19. The sample comprised peripheral blood. CDR3: CASSLATGRGPPLHF. The CDR3 bases are TGTGCCAGCAGCTTAGCGACGGGCAGGGGGCCACCCCTCCACTTT.